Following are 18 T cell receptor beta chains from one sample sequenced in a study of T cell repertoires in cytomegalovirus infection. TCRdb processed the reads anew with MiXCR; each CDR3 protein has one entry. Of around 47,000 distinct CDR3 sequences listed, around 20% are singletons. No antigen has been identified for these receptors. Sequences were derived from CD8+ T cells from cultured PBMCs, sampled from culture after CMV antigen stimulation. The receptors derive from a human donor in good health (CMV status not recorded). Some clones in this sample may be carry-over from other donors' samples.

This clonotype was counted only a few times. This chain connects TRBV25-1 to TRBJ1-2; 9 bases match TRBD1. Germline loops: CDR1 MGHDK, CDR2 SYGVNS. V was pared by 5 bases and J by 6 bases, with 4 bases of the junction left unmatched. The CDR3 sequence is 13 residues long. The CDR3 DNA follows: TGTGCCAGCAGTCTACAGGGGGCGCATGGCTACACCTTC. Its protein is CASSLQGAHGYTF.

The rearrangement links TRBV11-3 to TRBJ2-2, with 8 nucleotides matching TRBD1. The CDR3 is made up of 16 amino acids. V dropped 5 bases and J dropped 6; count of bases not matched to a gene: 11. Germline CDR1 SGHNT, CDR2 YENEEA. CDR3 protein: CASSPPGGAFAGELFF. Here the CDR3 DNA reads TGTGCCAGCAGCCCCCCAGGGGGCGCGTTCGCCGGGGAGCTGTTTTTT. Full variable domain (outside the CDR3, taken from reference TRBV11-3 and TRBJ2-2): EAGVVQSPRYKIIEKKQPVAFWCNPISGHNTLYWYLQNLGQGPELLIRYENEEAVDDSQLPKDRFSAERLKGVDSTLKIQPAELGDSAVYLCASSPPGGAFAGELFFGEGSRLTVL.

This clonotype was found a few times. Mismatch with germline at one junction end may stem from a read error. The CDR3 bases are TGTGCCAGCAGTTTAGCGGGGGGTCGGTACAATGAGCAGTTCTTC. Amino acids: CASSLAGGRYNEQFF. The chain is built from TRBV7-8 and TRBJ2-1; 10 positions match TRBD2. CDR1 is SGHVS and CDR2 is FQNEAQ in the germline V gene. This CDR3 contains 15 residues.

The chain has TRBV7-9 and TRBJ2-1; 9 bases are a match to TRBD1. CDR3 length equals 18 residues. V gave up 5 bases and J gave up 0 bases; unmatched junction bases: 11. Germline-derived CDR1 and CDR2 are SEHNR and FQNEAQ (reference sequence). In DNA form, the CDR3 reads TGTGCCAGCAGCCCCCCGGACAGGGGCCTATCCTCCTACAATGAGCAGTTCTTC. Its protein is CASSPPDRGLSSYNEQFF.

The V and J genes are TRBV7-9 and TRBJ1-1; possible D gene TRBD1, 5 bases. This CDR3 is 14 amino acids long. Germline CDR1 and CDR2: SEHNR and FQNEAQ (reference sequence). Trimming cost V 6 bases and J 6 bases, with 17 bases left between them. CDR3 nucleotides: TGTGCCAGCAGAAAAGGGTCAGGGAAGCCTGAAGCTTTCTTT. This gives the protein CASRKGSGKPEAFF.

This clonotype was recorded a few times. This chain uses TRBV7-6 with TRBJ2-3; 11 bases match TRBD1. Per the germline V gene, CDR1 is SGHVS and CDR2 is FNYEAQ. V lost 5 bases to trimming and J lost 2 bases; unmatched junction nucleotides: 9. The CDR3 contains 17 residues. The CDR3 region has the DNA TGTGCCAGCAGCCCAGAGAACGGACAGGGGGCCACAGATACGCAGTATTTT. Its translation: CASSPENGQGATDTQYF.

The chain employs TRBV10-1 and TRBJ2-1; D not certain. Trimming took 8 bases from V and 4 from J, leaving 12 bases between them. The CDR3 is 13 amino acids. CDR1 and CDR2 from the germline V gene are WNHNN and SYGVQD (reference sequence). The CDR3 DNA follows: TGCGCCAGCTCTAAAGGACGGTACAATGAGCAGTTCTTC. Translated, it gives CASSKGRYNEQFF.

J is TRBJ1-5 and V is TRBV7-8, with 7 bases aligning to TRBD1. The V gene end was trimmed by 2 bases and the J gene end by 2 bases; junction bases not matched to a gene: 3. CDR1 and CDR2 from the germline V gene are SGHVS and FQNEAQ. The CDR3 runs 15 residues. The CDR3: CASSLSGQGNQPQHF. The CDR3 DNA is TGTGCCAGCAGCTTAAGTGGACAGGGCAATCAGCCCCAGCATTTT.

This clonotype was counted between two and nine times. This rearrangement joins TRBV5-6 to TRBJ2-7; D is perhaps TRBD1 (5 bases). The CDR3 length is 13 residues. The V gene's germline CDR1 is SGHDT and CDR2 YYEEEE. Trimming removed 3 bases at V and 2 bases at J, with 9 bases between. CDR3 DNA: TGTGCCAGCAGCTCAGGGCGCCCCTACGAGCAGTACTTC. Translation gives CASSSGRPYEQYF.

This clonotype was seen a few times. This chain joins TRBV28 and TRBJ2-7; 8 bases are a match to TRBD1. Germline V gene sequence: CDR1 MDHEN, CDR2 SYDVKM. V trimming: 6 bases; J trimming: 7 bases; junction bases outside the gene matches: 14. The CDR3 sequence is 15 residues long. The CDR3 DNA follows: TGTGCCAGCAGAAGGGATCGGACAGGGCGGAAAGAGCAGTACTTC. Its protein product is CASRRDRTGRKEQYF. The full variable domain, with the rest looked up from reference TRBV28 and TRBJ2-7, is DVKVTQSSRYLVKRTGEKVFLECVQDMDHENMFWYRQDPGLGLRLIYFSYDVKMKEKGDIPEGYSVSREKKERFSLILESASTNQTSMYLCASRRDRTGRKEQYFGPGTRLTVT.

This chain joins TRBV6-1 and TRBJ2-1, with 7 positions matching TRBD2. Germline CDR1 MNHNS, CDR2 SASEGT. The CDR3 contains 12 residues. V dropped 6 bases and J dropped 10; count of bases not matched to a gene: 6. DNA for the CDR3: TGTGCCAGCAGATCCTTGGGGGGGGAGCAGTTCTTC. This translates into CASRSLGGEQFF.

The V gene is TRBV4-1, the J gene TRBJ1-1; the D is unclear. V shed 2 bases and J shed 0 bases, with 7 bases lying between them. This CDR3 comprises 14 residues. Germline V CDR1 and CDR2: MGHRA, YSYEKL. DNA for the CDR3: TGCGCCAGCAGCCAATACCAGGTGAACACTGAAGCTTTCTTT. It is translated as CASSQYQVNTEAFF.

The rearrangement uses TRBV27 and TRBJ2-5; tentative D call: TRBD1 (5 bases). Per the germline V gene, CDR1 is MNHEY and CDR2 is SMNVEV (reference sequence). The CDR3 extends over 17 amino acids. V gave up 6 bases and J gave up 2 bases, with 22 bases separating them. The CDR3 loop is CASSPSVQGRGQETQYF. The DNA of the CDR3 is TGTGCCAGCAGCCCCTCCGTTCAGGGTAGGGGACAAGAGACCCAGTACTTC.

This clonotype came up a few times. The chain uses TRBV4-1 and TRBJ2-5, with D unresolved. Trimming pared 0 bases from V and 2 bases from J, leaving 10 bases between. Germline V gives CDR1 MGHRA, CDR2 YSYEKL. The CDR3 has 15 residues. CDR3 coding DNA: TGCGCCAGCAGCCAAGATCCGGCTTTTCAAGAGACCCAGTACTTC. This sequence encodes CASSQDPAFQETQYF.

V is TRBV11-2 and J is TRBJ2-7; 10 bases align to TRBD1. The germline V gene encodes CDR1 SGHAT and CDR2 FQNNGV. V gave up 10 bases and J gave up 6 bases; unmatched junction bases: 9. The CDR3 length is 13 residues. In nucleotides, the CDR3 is TGTGCCACCAGTCCGGGACAGGGGATCGAGCAGTACTTC. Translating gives CATSPGQGIEQYF.

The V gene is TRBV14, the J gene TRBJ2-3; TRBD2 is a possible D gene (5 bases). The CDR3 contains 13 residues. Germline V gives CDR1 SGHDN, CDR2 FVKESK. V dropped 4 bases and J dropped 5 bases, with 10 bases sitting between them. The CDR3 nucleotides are TGTGCCAGCAGCCTTGGACTCTTAGATACGCAGTATTTT. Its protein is CASSLGLLDTQYF.

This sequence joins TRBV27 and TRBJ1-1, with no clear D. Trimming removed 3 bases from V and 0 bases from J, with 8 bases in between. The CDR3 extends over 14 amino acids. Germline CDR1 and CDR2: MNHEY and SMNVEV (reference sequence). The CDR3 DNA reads TGTGCCAGCAGTTTTGATGGACTGAACACTGAAGCTTTCTTT. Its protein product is CASSFDGLNTEAFF.

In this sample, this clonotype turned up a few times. DNA of the CDR3: TGTGCCAGCAGTTACTCAATCGGAAACAATCAGCCCCAGCATTTT. Its translation is CASSYSIGNNQPQHF. This chain connects TRBV6-5 to TRBJ1-5; no firm D call. Germline V CDR1 and CDR2: MNHEY, SVGAGI. The CDR3 totals 15 residues. With 0 bases removed from V and 3 bases from J, the gap between germline ends came to 9 bases.